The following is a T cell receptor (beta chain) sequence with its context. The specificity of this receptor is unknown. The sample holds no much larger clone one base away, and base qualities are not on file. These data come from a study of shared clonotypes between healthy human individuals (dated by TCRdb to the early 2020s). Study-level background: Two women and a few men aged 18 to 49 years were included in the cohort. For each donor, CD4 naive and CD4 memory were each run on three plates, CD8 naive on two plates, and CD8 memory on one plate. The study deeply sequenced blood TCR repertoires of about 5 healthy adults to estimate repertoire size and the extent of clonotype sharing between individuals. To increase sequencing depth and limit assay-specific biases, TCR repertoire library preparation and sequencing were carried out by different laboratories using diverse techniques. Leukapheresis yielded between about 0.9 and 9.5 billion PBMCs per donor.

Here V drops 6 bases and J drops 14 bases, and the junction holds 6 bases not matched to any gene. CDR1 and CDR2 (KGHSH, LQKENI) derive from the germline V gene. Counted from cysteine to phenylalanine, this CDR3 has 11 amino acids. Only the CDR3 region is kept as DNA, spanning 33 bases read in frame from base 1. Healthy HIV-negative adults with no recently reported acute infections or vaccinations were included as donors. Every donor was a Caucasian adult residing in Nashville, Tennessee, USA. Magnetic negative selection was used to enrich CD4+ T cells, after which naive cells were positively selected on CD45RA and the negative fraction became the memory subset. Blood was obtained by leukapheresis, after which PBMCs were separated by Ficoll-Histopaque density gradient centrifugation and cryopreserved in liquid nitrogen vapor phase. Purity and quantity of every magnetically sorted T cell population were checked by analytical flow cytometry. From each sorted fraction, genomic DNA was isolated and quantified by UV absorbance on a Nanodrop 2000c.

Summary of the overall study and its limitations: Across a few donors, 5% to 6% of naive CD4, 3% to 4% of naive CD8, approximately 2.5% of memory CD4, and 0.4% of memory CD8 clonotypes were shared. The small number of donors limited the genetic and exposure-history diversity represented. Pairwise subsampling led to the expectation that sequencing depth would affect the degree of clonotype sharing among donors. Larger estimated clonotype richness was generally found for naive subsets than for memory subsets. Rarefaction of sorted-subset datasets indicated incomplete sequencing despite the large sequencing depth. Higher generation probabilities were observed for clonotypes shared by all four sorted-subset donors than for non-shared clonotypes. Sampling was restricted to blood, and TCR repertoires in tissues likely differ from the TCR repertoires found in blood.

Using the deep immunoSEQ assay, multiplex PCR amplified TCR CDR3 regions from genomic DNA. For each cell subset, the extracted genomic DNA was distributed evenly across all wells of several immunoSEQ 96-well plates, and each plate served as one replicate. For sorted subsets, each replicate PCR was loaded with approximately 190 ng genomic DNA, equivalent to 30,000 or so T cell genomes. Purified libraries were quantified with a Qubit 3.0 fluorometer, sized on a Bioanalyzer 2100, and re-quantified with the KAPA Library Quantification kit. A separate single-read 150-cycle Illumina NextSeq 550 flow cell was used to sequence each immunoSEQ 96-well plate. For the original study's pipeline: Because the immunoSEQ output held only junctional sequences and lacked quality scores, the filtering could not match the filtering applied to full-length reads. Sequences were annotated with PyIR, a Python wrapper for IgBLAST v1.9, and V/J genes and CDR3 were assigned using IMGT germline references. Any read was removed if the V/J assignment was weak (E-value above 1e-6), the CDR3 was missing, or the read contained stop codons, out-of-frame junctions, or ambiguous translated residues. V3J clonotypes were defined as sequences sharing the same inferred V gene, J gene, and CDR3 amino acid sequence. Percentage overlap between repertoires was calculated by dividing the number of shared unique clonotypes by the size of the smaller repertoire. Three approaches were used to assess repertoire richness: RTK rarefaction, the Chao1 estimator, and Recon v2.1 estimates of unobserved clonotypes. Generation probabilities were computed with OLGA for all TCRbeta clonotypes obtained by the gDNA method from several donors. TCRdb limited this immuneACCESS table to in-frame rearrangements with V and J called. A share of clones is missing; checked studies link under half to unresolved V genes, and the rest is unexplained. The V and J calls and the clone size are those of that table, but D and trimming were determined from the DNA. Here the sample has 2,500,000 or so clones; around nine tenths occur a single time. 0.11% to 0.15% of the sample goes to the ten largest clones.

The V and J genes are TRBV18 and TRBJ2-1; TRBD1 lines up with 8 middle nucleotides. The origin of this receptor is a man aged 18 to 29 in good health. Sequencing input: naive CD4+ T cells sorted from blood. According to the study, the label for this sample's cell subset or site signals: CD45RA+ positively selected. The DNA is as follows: TGTGCCAGCTCGCCTGACAGGGGAGAGTTCTTC. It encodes CASSPDRGEFF.